This TCR beta chain was observed in a study of blood T cells in healthy people across ages. Then a second PCR, running about 6 to 12 cycles, was carried out with a sample-barcoded 5' primer and a J-beta primer mix. TCRdb reanalysed the 5' RACE reads using MiXCR and keeps one entry per CDR3 protein. The data show approximately 1.5 million distinct CDR3 sequences, around 40% seen once. CDR1 and CDR2 (germline): SEHNR, FQNEAQ (reference sequence). The length of the CDR3 is 14 residues. V was clipped by 6 bases and J by 2 bases, with 13 bases between them. The source of this sequence is a young woman in good health. J is TRBJ2-5 and V is TRBV7-9; D uncertain. The specimen sequenced was blood. The CDR3, as DNA: TGTGCCAGCAGACCCTCGGTTACGCAAGAGACCCAGTACTTC. It is translated as CASRPSVTQETQYF.